This entry describes one T cell receptor beta chain. TCRdb keeps only in-frame clones here, not all; method: immunoSEQ multiplex PCR. The table shows roughly 200,000 clones, with 65% to 80% occurring only once. The data belong to a study of blood T cell repertoires in COVID-19. The CDR3 is 13 amino acids. Trimming removed 3 bases at V and 6 bases at J, with 10 bases between. Germline V gene lookup returns CDR1 SNHLY and CDR2 FYNNEI. The receptor was derived from a man aged 50-59 years who had recovered from COVID-19. The sample consisted of peripheral blood. This sequence joins TRBV2 and TRBJ2-3, with D hard to call. CDR3: CASSESLVDTQYF. In DNA form, the CDR3 reads TGTGCCAGCAGTGAGTCACTGGTGGATACGCAGTATTTT.